This T cell receptor beta chain comes out of a study of shared clonotypes between healthy human individuals (dated by TCRdb to 2018 to 2021). With regard to the full study: Three men and a couple of women, aged 18 to 49 years, made up the cohort. Blood TCR repertoires of roughly five healthy adults were deeply sequenced to estimate repertoire size and the extent of clonotype sharing between individuals. Per donor, leukapheresis produced somewhere between about 0.94 and 9.5 billion PBMCs. Different laboratories and diverse techniques were used to prepare libraries and sequence TCR repertoires, to increase sequencing depth and limit assay-specific biases. The investigation overall reported the following: Pairwise subsampling indicated that sequencing depth was expected to affect the degree of clonotype sharing among donors. Only blood was sampled, and tissue TCR repertoires likely differ from those in blood. The small number of donors limited the genetic and exposure-history diversity represented.

As for this clone: Its antigen specificity is not known. Base qualities are missing; no much larger clone stands one base away.

TCR CDR3 regions were amplified from genomic DNA by multiplex PCR using the deep immunoSEQ assay. For each cell subset, the extracted genomic DNA was distributed evenly across all wells of several immunoSEQ 96-well plates, and each plate served as one replicate. For unsorted PBMC, roughly 270 ng genomic DNA, equal to about 30,000 T cell genomes, was loaded into each replicate PCR. Genomic DNA from unsorted PBMC was sequenced over ten immunoSEQ deep assay plates. Purified libraries were quantified with a Qubit 3.0 fluorometer, sized on a Bioanalyzer 2100, and re-quantified with the KAPA Library Quantification kit. Each immunoSEQ 96-well plate was sequenced on its own single-read 150-cycle Illumina NextSeq 550 flow cell. The study's own analysis went as follows. Because the immunoSEQ output held only junctional sequences and lacked quality scores, the filtering could not match the filtering applied to full-length reads. To assign V/J genes and CDR3, sequences were annotated against IMGT germline references using PyIR, a Python wrapper for IgBLAST v1.9. Reads with weak V/J assignments (E-value above 1e-6), missing CDR3, stop codons, out-of-frame junctions, or ambiguous translated residues were removed. V3J clonotypes were defined by identical inferred V gene, J gene, and CDR3 amino acid sequence. Percentage overlap between repertoires was calculated by dividing the number of shared unique clonotypes by the size of the smaller repertoire. Three approaches were used to assess repertoire richness: RTK rarefaction, the Chao1 estimator, and Recon v2.1 estimates of unobserved clonotypes. What TCRdb holds here is the immuneACCESS table cut down to in-frame rearrangements. Part of the clones is not present; checked against another copy, under half of the missing clones reflect an unresolved V gene, and the others are unexplained. The V and J calls and clone size were taken over from that table, and D and trimming were inferred from the DNA. Present in this sample are some 450,000 clones, approximately 71% of which were seen just once. The ten largest account for around 12% of the sample.

From its cysteine to its phenylalanine, the CDR3 spans 17 amino acids. Just the 51-base CDR3 DNA is kept, in frame starting at base 1. CDR1 SGHTA and CDR2 FQGTGA are derived from the germline V gene. Trimming takes 5 bases off V and 1 base off J; junction bases not matched to a gene: 7. The donors were healthy, HIV-negative adults who had no recently reported acute infections or vaccinations. Every donor was a Caucasian adult residing in Nashville, Tennessee, USA. For unsorted samples, 84 million or so PBMCs were counted, and genomic DNA was extracted using the QIAamp DNA Blood Mini kit. Blood was collected by leukapheresis, and PBMCs were isolated by Ficoll-Histopaque density gradient centrifugation and then cryopreserved in liquid nitrogen vapor phase.

The origin of this receptor is a woman aged 40 to 50 in good health. Some clones in this sample may be carry-over from other donors' samples. The chain is made from TRBV7-3 and TRBJ2-2; TRBD1 fits 10 bases in the junction. Sequences were obtained from PBMCs. The DNA is TGTGCCAGCAGCGAAAGGGACAGGGGTTTGAACACCGGGGAGCTGTTTTTT. This sequence encodes CASSERDRGLNTGELFF.